This TCR beta chain was retrieved from a study of T cells in Graves' hyperthyroidism and ophthalmopathy. On the study more broadly: Prior to any treatment, at the point of initial diagnosis, peripheral blood was collected. General study points: Within blood appeared most thyroid clonotypes that had expanded above 0.001.

The CDR3 loop spans 16 amino acids. Germline V CDR1 and CDR2: MGHRA, YSYEKL. V lost 0 bases, J lost 4 bases, and 6 bases stayed unmatched. In patients aged 18 to 65, hyperthyroidism was newly diagnosed, with duration under 2 months. Pregnant or lactating patients were excluded, as were those with uncontrolled infection or other autoimmune disease. This clonotype was recorded at least ten times. Its antigen is not identified. TCR beta CDR3 regions were amplified from RNA transcripts. A set of HTBI primers served as the primers for a first-round RT-PCR of the TCR CDR3. MiXCR, applied by TCRdb to the multiplex PCR reads, yields one record per CDR3 protein. The table has hundreds of thousands of distinct CDR3 sequences, around a sixth seen once.

V is TRBV4-1 and J is TRBJ1-2; 9 positions agree with TRBD1. Sequenced sample: blood. The TCR comes from a woman between 18 and 30 years old with Graves' hyperthyroidism. The CDR3 DNA is TGCGCCAGCAGCCAAGACTCGCCGGGACAGGGCTATGGCTACACCTTC. It codes for CASSQDSPGQGYGYTF.